This T cell receptor beta chain was observed in a study of TIL therapy for anti-PD-1-resistant metastatic lung cancer. Study-level background: By whole-exome sequencing, median non-synonymous tumor mutation burden was less than 1.8 mutations per megabase.

The time point denotes: pre-treatment sample, taken before nivolumab and TIL therapy. This was the immunoSEQ v3 assay. Libraries were sequenced to 2 million to 2.5 million read pairs (survey) or roughly 4.5-6 million (deep). Clones were sequenced by immunoSEQ multiplex PCR, and TCRdb holds only the in-frame ones, with some missing. The data hold 10,000 or so clones, with approximately 80% observed a single time. Trimming removed 1 base at V and 0 bases at J, with 10 bases between. The CDR3 extends over 15 amino acids. Germline lookup yields CDR1 LGHNT and CDR2 FRNRAP. This clone was counted a single time.

This clonotype was sampled from a person aged 25-85 years with non-small cell lung cancer. The material sequenced was blood, taken at baseline. The chain employs TRBV12-5 and TRBJ2-7, with D maybe TRBD1 (6 bases). The CDR3 DNA reads TGTGCTAGTGGTTTGGGACAGGTTTTCTCCTACGAGCAGTACTTC. It codes for CASGLGQVFSYEQYF.